The entry that follows covers one T cell receptor beta chain sequence. Its target is not known. This entry belongs to a study of regulatory T cells in long-lasting Graves disease. Study-wide findings and caveats: Persistent Graves' patients had lower TCR diversity than newly diagnosed ones. Those with persistent disease had in common more public clonotypes (about 3,000) than new patients (966). Accuracy may have suffered from the small sample size.

The sample's time point: persistent/refractory GD, antithyroid drugs over 5 years with positive TRAb. The authors made the TCR library using RNA they extracted from PBMCs. HTBI primers from iRepertoire and Arm-PCR of CDR3 regions yielded the TCR beta libraries. Using its own MiXCR run on the multiplex PCR reads, TCRdb lists one record per CDR3 protein. The table has hundreds of thousands of distinct CDR3 sequences, under 25% seen once; the top ten hold about 20%. The sequencing here drew on peripheral blood mononuclear cells (PBMCs), taken when the disease was refractory, from a patient treated with antithyroid drugs. This clonotype was obtained from a female donor with Graves disease.

CDR3 sequence: CASCSEGTGELFF. CDR3 nucleotides: TGTGCCAGTTGCTCCGAGGGCACCGGGGAGCTGTTTTTT. J is TRBJ2-2 and V is TRBV19; D may be TRBD2 (5 bases). CDR1 is LNHDA, CDR2 SQIVND, per germline (reference sequence). The CDR3 is 13 residues long. Trimming left V 8 bases short and J 4 bases short, with 11 bases between.